This T cell receptor beta chain comes out of a study of blood T cells in healthy people across ages. As concerns this clonotype: Its antigen remains unknown.

The CDR3 has 14 amino acids. Trimming cost V 7 bases and J 0 bases; bases outside gene matches: 2. Germline CDR1 MNHEY, CDR2 SVGEGT. With a J-beta primer mix and a sample-barcoded 5' primer, a second PCR ran roughly 7 to 11 cycles. TCRdb used MiXCR to reprocess the 5' RACE reads, holding one entry per CDR3 protein. The sample includes fewer than 2 million distinct CDR3 sequences, more than 35% of them seen just once. Study-wide results and caveats: Researchers judged that diversity estimates from one million T cells fell short of true values.

This clonotype originated in a human donor in good health. The V and J genes are TRBV6-2 or TRBV6-3 and TRBJ2-4, with 8 bases aligning to TRBD1. Sequencing was performed on blood. CDR3 DNA sequence: TGTGCCAGCAAGACAGGGGCAGCCAAAAACATTCAGTACTTC. It is translated as CASKTGAAKNIQYF.